This TCR beta chain was retrieved from a study of regulatory T cells in long-lasting Graves disease. The CDR3 extends over 12 amino acids. The V gene's germline CDR1 is LGHDT and CDR2 YNNKEL (reference sequence). The germline V and J ends were trimmed by 5 bases and 8 bases, with 9 bases remaining between them. Many counts were recorded for this clonotype. In building TCR beta libraries, iRepertoire HTBI primers were used together with Arm-PCR of CDR3 regions. TCRdb re-called the multiplex PCR reads through MiXCR, storing one row per CDR3 protein. The sample contains hundreds of thousands of distinct CDR3 sequences, about 16% of which appear only once. Time point noted: newly diagnosed GD, antithyroid drugs for less than 3 months. Isolated PBMC RNA provided the starting material for the TCR library. The sample was also linked to a second study, of T cells in Graves' hyperthyroidism and ophthalmopathy.

The chain joins TRBV3-1 to TRBJ1-4, with D possibly TRBD1 on 5 matching bases. This clonotype was sampled from a woman aged 35-65 years with Graves disease. The sequences come from peripheral blood mononuclear cells (PBMCs), collected at new diagnosis, from a patient treated with antithyroid drugs. In nucleotides, the CDR3 is TGTGCCAGCAGCTGGGGGGACGAAAAACTGTTTTTT. This translates into CASSWGDEKLFF.